This T cell receptor beta chain was recorded in a study of T cell repertoires in cytomegalovirus infection. TCRdb used MiXCR to reprocess the reads, holding one entry per CDR3 protein. The sample has about 110,000 distinct CDR3 sequences, roughly 30% seen once. The CDR3 runs 14 residues. The V gene lost 5 bases and the J gene lost 4 bases, with 14 bases spanning the gap. Germline CDR1 reads SGHVS; CDR2 reads FQNEAQ. Many counts were recorded for this clonotype. Its antigen remains unknown. The sequences come from CD8+ T cells from cultured PBMCs, collected from culture after CMV antigen stimulation. The origin of this receptor is a human donor in good health (CMV status not recorded). Some clones in this sample may be carry-over from other donors' samples. This chain joins TRBV7-8 and TRBJ1-2, with D unresolved. The DNA of the CDR3 is TGTGCCAGCAGCCTCTCCGGGGTCCGCTATGGCTACACCTTC. This encodes CASSLSGVRYGYTF. The complete variable domain, with remaining parts taken from reference TRBV7-8 and TRBJ1-2, reads GAGVSQSPRYKVAKRGQDVALRCDPISGHVSLFWYQQALGQGPEFLTYFQNEAQLDKSGLPSDRFFAERPEGSVSTLKIQRTQQEDSAVYLCASSLSGVRYGYTFGSGTRLTVV.